One sample yielded the 11 T cell receptor beta chains listed below, sequenced in a study of post-analysis software for immune sequencing data. Study conclusions and caveats: The study found TRBV5-6, TRBV5-1 and TRBV20-1 among four to six TRBV segments more frequent in patients than controls.

cDNA libraries for TCR beta contained unique molecular identifiers. Each CDR3 protein is one row after TCRdb ran MiXCR on the PCR reads. The sample contains roughly 700,000 distinct CDR3 sequences, roughly 30% of which appear only once. Their antigens remain unidentified. The sequenced sample was blood. Receptors were obtained from a girl aged 10 to 17 with multiple sclerosis.

The chain couples TRBV28 to TRBJ1-6, with 9 bases that match TRBD1. The CDR3 extends over 15 amino acids. Germline assignment: CDR1 MDHEN and CDR2 SYDVKM. J was trimmed by 7 bases and V by 8 bases; bases with no gene match: 9. The CDR3 coding sequence is TGTGCCAGCCATGTCGGGGGACAGGGCAATTCACCCCTCCACTTT. This gives the protein CASHVGGQGNSPLHF. Full variable domain (remainder filled in from reference TRBV28 and TRBJ1-6): DVKVTQSSRYLVKRTGEKVFLECVQDMDHENMFWYRQDPGLGLRLIYFSYDVKMKEKGDIPEGYSVSREKKERFSLILESASTNQTSMYLCASHVGGQGNSPLHFGNGTRLTVT.

This chain joins TRBV6-5 and TRBJ2-5, with a tentative D call TRBD2 (6 bases). The CDR3 is 13 amino acids. The germline V and J ends were trimmed by 7 bases and 3 bases, with 12 bases remaining between them. From germline, CDR1 is MNHEY and CDR2 SVGAGI. Here the CDR3 DNA reads TGTGCCAGCACCCGGGAGCCAAAAGAGACCCAGTACTTC. It yields the protein CASTREPKETQYF.

As DNA, the CDR3 is TGCAGCGCCCCGACGGGCGCCGGGGAGCTGTTTTTT. This translates into CSAPTGAGELFF. The V and J genes are TRBV29-1 and TRBJ2-2; D is ambiguous. This CDR3 comprises 12 residues. Deletions cut 7 bases from V and 6 bases from J, with 12 bases between. The germline V gene encodes CDR1 SQVTM and CDR2 ANQGSEA.

The V call is TRBV3-1, the J call TRBJ2-3; D is unclear. Germline V CDR1 and CDR2: LGHDT, YNNKEL (reference sequence). This CDR3 region has 15 residues. Trimming took off 0 bases at V and 2 bases at J, with 9 bases between the two ends. CDR3 sequence reads: CASSQDQLPTDTQYF. In DNA form, the CDR3 reads TGTGCCAGCAGCCAAGATCAGCTCCCCACAGATACGCAGTATTTT.

This chain uses TRBV27 with TRBJ2-1; either TRBD1 or TRBD2 may supply D (6 bases each). Germline V gene lookup returns CDR1 MNHEY and CDR2 SMNVEV (reference sequence). V was clipped by 11 bases and J by 8 bases, with 19 bases between them. This CDR3 contains 13 residues. The CDR3 sequence: CAAWGLARHEQFF. The CDR3 DNA sequence: TGTGCCGCTTGGGGGCTAGCGCGCCATGAGCAGTTCTTC.

V and J are TRBV5-1 and TRBJ2-1; D possibly corresponds to TRBD2 (6 bases). Germline V gene lookup returns CDR1 SGHRS and CDR2 YFSETQ. This CDR3 comprises 13 residues. V lost 4 bases to trimming and J lost 10 bases, with 15 bases between them. CDR3 residues: CASSAQTRSEQFF. The DNA of the CDR3 is TGCGCCAGCAGCGCCCAGACTAGGAGCGAGCAGTTCTTC.

The genes are TRBV4-3 and TRBJ2-4; D gene ambiguous. This CDR3 contains 14 residues. Deletions cut 0 bases from V and 8 bases from J, with 11 bases between. Germline V gives CDR1 LGHNA, CDR2 YSLEER. CDR3 sequence reads: CASSQDLGRDIQYF. In nucleotides, the CDR3 is TGCGCCAGCAGCCAAGATCTAGGCCGGGACATTCAGTACTTC.

This sequence joins TRBV6-5 and TRBJ1-1; D possibly corresponds to TRBD1 (5 bases). This CDR3 is 15 amino acids long. CDR1 and CDR2 (germline): MNHEY, SVGAGI. Trimming left V 6 bases short and J 4 bases short, with 18 bases between. CDR3 protein: CASSDVLPRGTEAFF. The CDR3 coding sequence is TGTGCCAGCAGCGACGTTTTGCCGAGGGGCACTGAAGCTTTCTTT.

This sequence joins TRBV5-5 and TRBJ1-5, with D perhaps matching TRBD1 (6 bases). V was trimmed by 4 bases and J by 5 bases, leaving 13 bases between them. Germline loops: CDR1 SGHKS, CDR2 YYEKEE (reference sequence). The CDR3 length is 14 residues. The CDR3 DNA is TGTGCCAGCAGCGGGGGCCTGAGGGATCAGCCCCAGCATTTT. Residues: CASSGGLRDQPQHF.

This rearrangement joins TRBV7-8 to TRBJ2-7; 7 bases are shared with TRBD2. The CDR3 totals 18 residues. Germline V gene lookup returns CDR1 SGHVS and CDR2 FQNEAQ. After removal of 5 bases from V and 4 bases from J, the junction contained 20 bases not matched to a gene. Written as DNA, the CDR3 is TGTGCCAGCAGCCCCCGGGGAAGCCGCAGCGGGATTTCGTACGAGCAGTACTTC. Encoded protein: CASSPRGSRSGISYEQYF.

In regard to this clonotype: A read error may account for a junction end that differs from germline. The J gene is TRBJ2-5, the V gene TRBV5-1, with TRBD2 as a possible D gene (5 bases). CDR3 length: 15 residues. Germline lookup yields CDR1 SGHRS and CDR2 YFSETQ. The CDR3 coding sequence is TGCGCCAGCAGCTTGCTCCCGGGGAGACAAGAGACCCACTACTTC. This gives the protein CASSLLPGRQETHYF.